The T cell receptor (beta chain) under discussion was sequenced for a study of OX40 agonist ivuxolimab in advanced cancers. Study in general: Under the entry rules, prior anti-PD-1, anti-PD-L1 or anti-CTLA-4 therapy was allowed, and 40% had some. Partial responses were achieved by three patients, one with hepatocellular carcinoma and two with cutaneous melanoma.

Study-wide results and caveats: There were, on average, more expanded clones in CD8+ T cells than in CD4+.

The ends were cut back, 0 bases at V and 6 bases at J, with 19 bases in the middle. This CDR3 contains 16 residues. Germline V lookup: CDR1 SGDLS, CDR2 YYNGEE. Concerning this clone: Its antigen is still unknown.

Sampled blood was obtained at baseline, cycle 4 day 1, and cycle 7 day 1. This table comes from immunoSEQ multiplex PCR, and its TCRdb copy is limited to in-frame clones, with some not included. This sample has more than 100,000 clones; around 93% occur once, and the top ten carry 1%. V and J are TRBV9 and TRBJ2-7; D unresolved. This receptor was identified in an adult with an advanced solid tumor such as melanoma, head and neck, liver or kidney cancer. Source: CD4+ or CD8+ T cells sorted from blood, taken in a trial of the OX40 agonist ivuxolimab. CDR3 bases: TGTGCCAGCAGCGTAGCCCCTTTATCGGGCCCCCTCGAGCAGTACTTC. This codes for CASSVAPLSGPLEQYF.